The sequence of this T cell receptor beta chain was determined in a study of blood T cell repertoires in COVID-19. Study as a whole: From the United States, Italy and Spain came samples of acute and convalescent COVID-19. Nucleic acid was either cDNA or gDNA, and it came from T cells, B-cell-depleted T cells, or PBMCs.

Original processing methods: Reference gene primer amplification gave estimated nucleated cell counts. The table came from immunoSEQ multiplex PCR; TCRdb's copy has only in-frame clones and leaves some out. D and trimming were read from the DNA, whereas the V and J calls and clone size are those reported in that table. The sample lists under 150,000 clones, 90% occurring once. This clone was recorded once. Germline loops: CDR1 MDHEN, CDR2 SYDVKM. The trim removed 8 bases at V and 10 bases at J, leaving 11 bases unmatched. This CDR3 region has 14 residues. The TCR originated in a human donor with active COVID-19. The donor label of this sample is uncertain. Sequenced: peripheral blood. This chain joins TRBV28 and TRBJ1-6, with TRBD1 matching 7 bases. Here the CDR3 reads CASRKTGVNSPLHF. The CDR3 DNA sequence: TGTGCCAGCCGCAAAACAGGGGTGAACTCACCCCTCCACTTT.